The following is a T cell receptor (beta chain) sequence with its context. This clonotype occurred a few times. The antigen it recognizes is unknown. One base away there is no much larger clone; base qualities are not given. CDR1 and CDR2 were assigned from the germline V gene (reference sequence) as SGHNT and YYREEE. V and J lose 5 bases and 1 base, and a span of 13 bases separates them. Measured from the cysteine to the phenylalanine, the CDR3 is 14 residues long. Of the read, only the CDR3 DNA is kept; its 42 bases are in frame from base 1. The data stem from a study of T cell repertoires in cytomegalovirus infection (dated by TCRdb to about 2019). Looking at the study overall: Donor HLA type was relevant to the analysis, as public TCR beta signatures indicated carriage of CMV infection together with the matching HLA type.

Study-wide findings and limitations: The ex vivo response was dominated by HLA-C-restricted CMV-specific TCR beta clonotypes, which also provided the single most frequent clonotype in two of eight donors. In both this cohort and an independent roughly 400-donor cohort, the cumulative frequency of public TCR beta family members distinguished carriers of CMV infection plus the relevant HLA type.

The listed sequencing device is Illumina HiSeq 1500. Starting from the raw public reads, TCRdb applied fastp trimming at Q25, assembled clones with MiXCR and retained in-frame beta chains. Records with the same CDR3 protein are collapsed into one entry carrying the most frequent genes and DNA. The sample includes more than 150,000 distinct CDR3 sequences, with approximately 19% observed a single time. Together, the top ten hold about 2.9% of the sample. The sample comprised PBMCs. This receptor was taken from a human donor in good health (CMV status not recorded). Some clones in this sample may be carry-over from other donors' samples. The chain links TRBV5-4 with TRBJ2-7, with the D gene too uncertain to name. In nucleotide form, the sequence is TGTGCCAGCAGGGGCAGGATTGATTCCTACGAGCAGTACTTC. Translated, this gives CASRGRIDSYEQYF.